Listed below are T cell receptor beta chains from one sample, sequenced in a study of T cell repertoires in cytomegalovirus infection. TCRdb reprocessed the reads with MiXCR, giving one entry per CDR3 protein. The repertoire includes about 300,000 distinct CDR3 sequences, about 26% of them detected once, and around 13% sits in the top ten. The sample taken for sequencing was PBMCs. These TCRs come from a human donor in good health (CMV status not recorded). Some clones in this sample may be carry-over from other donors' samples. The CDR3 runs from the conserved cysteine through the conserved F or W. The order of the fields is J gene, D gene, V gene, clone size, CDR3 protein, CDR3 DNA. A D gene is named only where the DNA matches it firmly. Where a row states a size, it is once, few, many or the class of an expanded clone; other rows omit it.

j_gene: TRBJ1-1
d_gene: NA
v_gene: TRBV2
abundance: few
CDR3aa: CASSEKGTLPVGNTEAFF
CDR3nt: TGTGCCAGCAGTGAAAAGGGGACGCTCCCAGTGGGGAACACTGAAGCTTTCTTT

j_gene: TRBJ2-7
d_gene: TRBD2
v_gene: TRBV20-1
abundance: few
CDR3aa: CSARETSGVLYEQYF
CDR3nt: TGCAGTGCTAGAGAGACTAGCGGGGTCCTATACGAGCAGTACTTC

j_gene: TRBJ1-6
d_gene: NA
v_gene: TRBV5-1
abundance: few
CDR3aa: CASSLEGRDSPLHF
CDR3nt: TGCGCCAGCAGCTTGGAGGGCCGCGATTCACCCCTCCACTTT

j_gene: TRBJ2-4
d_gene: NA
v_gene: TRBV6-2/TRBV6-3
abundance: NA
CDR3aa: CASSLRQGAKNIQYF
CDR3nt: TGTGCCAGCAGTTTACGGCAGGGAGCCAAAAACATTCAGTACTTC

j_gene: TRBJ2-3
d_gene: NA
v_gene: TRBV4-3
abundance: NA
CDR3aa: CASSQDLLRRDTQYF
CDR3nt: TGCGCCAGCAGCCAAGACTTGTTACGGCGGGATACGCAGTATTTT

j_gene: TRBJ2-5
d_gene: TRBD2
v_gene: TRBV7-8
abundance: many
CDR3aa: CASSTGLRGTQYF
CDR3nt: TGTGCCAGCAGCACGGGACTACGGGGGACCCAGTACTTC

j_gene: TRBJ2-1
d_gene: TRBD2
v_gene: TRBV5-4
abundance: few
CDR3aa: CASSSGTSNEQFF
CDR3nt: TGTGCCAGCAGCTCCGGGACTAGCAATGAGCAGTTCTTC

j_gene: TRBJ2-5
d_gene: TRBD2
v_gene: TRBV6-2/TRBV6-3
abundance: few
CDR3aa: CASSRPTSGQETQYF
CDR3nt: TGTGCCAGCAGTCGCCCGACTAGCGGGCAAGAGACCCAGTACTTC

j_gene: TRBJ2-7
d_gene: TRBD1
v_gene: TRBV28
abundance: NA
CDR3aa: CASSSPTGQKYEQYF
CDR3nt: TGTGCCAGCAGTTCACCCACGGGACAGAAGTACGAGCAGTACTTC

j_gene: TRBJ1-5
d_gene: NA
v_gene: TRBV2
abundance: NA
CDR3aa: CASSSNNDQPQHF
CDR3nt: TGTGCCAGCAGTTCAAATAATGATCAGCCCCAGCATTTT

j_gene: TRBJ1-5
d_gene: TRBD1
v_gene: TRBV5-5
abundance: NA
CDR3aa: CASSFSQGSNQPQHF
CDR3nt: TGTGCCAGCAGCTTTTCACAGGGGAGCAATCAGCCCCAGCATTTT

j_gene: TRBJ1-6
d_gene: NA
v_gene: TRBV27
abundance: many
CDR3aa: CASSPTKRDSPLHF
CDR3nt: TGTGCCAGCTCCCCTACCAAAAGAGATTCACCCCTCCACTTT

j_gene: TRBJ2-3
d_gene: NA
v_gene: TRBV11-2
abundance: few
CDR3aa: CASSLATSQGPTDTQYF
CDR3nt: TGTGCCAGCAGCTTAGCCACTTCACAGGGTCCCACAGATACGCAGTATTTT

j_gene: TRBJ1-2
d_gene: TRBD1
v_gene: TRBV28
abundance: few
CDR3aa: CASSSITGAGGYTF
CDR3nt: TGTGCCAGCAGTTCCATTACAGGGGCGGGTGGCTACACCTTC

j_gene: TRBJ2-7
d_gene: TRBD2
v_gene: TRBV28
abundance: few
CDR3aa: CASSQAPSGTSF
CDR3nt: TGTGCCAGCAGCCAAGCTCCTAGCGGGACTAGCTTC

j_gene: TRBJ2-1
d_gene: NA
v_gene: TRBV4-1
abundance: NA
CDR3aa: CASSQDSGLRGNEQFF
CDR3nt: TGCGCCAGCAGCCAAGATTCAGGACTAAGGGGGAATGAGCAGTTCTTC

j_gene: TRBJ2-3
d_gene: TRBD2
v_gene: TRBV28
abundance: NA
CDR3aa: CASKKGLAASTDTQYF
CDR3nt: TGTGCCAGCAAAAAAGGACTAGCGGCTAGCACAGATACGCAGTATTTT

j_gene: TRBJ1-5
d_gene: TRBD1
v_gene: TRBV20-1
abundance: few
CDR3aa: CSASARQGGNQPQHF
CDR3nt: TGCAGTGCTAGCGCCCGACAGGGCGGGAATCAGCCCCAGCATTTT

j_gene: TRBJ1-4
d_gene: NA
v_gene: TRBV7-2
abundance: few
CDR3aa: CASSPRGVATSEKLFF
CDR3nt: TGTGCCAGCAGCCCACGGGGAGTCGCAACTAGTGAAAAACTGTTTTTT

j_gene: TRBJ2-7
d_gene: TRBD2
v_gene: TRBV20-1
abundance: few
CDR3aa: CSAGTSGRQYF
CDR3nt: TGCAGTGCAGGGACTAGCGGGAGGCAGTACTTC

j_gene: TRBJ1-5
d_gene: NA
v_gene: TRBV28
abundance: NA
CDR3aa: CANSPGPNQPQHF
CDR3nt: TGTGCCAATAGTCCGGGACCGAATCAGCCCCAGCATTTT

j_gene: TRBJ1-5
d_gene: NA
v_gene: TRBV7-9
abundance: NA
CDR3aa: CASSFLRDGPNQPQHF
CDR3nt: TGTGCCAGCAGCTTTCTCCGGGACGGCCCCAATCAGCCCCAGCATTTT

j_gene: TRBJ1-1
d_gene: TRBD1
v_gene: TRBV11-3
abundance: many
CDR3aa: CASSHGTGSRPNTEAFF
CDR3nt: TGTGCCAGCAGCCACGGGACAGGTTCTCGTCCGAACACTGAAGCTTTCTTT

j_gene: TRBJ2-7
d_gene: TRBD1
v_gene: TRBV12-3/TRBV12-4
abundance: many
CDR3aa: CASSGGQGKSYEQYF
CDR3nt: TGTGCCAGCAGTGGGGGACAGGGGAAGTCCTACGAGCAGTACTTC

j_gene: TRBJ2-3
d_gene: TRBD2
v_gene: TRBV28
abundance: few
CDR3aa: CASSSERLAEGDTQYF
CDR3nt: TGTGCCAGCAGTTCCGAGCGGCTAGCGGAGGGGGATACGCAGTATTTT

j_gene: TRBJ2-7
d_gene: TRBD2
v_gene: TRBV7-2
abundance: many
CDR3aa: CASSREASYEQYF
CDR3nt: TGTGCCAGCAGCCGGGAGGCTTCCTACGAGCAGTACTTC

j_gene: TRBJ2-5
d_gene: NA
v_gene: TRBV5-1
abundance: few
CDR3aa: CASSLDGPETQYF
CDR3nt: TGCGCCAGCAGCTTGGATGGGCCAGAGACCCAGTACTTC

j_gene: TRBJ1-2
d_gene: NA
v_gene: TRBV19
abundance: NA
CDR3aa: CASSIQPVTDGYTF
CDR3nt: TGTGCCAGTAGTATTCAGCCAGTCACGGATGGCTACACCTTC

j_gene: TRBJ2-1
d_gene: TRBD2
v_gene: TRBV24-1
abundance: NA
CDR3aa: CATSRLAGGPNEQFF
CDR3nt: TGTGCCACCAGTCGACTAGCGGGAGGGCCCAATGAGCAGTTCTTC

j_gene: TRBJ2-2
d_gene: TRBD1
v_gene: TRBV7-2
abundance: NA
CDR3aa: CASSLGDRGGGELFF
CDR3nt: TGTGCCAGCAGCTTAGGGGACAGGGGCGGCGGGGAGCTGTTTTTT

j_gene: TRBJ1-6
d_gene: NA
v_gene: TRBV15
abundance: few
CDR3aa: CATSTPGGNSPLHF
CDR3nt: TGTGCCACCAGCACCCCTGGGGGGAATTCACCCCTCCACTTT

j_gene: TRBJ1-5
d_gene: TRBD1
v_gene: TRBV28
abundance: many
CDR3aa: CASRQTGALYQPQHF
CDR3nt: TGTGCCAGCAGGCAGACAGGGGCCCTCTATCAGCCCCAGCATTTT

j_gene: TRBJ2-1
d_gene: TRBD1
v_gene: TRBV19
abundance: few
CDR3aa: CASSISPGQGTEFF
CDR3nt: TGTGCCAGTAGTATCTCACCGGGACAGGGAACGGAGTTCTTC

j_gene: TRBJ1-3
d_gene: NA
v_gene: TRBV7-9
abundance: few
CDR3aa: CASSPAGGISGNTIYF
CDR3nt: TGTGCCAGCAGCCCAGCGGGAGGGATTTCTGGAAACACCATATATTTT

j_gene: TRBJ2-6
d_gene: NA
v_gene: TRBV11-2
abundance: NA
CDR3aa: CASSLVSGGSGANVLTF
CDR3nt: TGTGCCAGCAGCTTAGTATCCGGAGGATCTGGGGCCAACGTCCTGACTTTC

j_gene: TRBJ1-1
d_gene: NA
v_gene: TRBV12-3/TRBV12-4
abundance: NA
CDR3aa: CASSLGGTVNTEAFF
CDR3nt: TGTGCCAGCAGTTTGGGAGGGACGGTTAACACTGAAGCTTTCTTT

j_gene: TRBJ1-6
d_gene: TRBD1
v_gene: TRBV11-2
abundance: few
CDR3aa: CASSSLQGEASPLHF
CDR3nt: TGTGCCAGCAGCTCGCTCCAGGGGGAGGCTTCACCCCTCCACTTT

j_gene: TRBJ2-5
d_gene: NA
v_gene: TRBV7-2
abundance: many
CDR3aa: CASSVSAPIIETQYF
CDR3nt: TGTGCCAGCAGCGTCTCTGCCCCGATTATAGAGACCCAGTACTTC

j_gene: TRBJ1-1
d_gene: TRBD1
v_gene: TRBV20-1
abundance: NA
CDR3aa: CSAQGLNTEAFF
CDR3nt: TGCAGTGCACAGGGGCTGAACACTGAAGCTTTCTTT

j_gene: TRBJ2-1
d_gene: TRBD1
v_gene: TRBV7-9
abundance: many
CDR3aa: CASSLGTGFNNEQFF
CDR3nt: TGTGCCAGCAGCTTAGGGACAGGGTTTAACAATGAGCAGTTCTTC

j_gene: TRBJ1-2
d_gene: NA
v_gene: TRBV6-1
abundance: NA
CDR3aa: CASSDTFYGYTF
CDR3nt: TGTGCCAGCAGTGACACCTTCTATGGCTACACCTTC

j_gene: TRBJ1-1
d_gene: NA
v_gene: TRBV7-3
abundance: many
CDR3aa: CASSSYRPGGRTEAFF
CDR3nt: TGTGCCAGCAGCTCTTACCGTCCAGGTGGGAGGACTGAAGCTTTCTTT